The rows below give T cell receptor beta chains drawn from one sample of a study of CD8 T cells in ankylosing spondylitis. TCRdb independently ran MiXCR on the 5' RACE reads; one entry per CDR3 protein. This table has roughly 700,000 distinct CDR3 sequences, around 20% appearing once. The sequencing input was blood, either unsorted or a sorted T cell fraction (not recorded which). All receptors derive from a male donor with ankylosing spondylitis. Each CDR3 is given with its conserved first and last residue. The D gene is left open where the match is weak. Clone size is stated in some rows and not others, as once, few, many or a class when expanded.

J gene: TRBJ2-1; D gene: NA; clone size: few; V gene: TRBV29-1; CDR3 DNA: TGCAGCGTTGGAGGACAGCCCGAGCCCCCGGACAATGAGCAGTTCTTC; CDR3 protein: CSVGGQPEPPDNEQFF
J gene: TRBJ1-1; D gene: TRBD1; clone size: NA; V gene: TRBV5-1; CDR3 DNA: TGCGCCAGCAGCAAGGACAGGGGAGGGAACACTGAAGCTTTCTTT; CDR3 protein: CASSKDRGGNTEAFF
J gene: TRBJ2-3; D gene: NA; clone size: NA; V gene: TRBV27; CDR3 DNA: TGTGCCAGCAGTCCCACGGGCCCCGGGGCATCGCTCCCCACAGATACGCAGTATTTT; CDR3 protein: CASSPTGPGASLPTDTQYF
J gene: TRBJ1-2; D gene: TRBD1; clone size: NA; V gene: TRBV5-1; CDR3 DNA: TGCGCCAGCGGGTCCCGGGACAGGGACGGAAAGAATGGCTACACCTTC; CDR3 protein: CASGSRDRDGKNGYTF
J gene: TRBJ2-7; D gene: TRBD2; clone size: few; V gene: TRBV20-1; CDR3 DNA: TGCAGTGCTAGTCGGCCCGGGACTAGCGGGAGTAAGCCCTACGAGCAGTACTTC; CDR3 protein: CSASRPGTSGSKPYEQYF
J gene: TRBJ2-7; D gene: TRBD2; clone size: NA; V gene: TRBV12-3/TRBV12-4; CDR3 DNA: TGTGCCAGCAGTTCGGGGGGGGGGACACCGTCCTACGAGCAGTACTTC; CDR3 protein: CASSSGGGTPSYEQYF
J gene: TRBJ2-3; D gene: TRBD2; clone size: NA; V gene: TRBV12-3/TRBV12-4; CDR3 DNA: TGTGCCAGCAGTTTTTCCGCCTTAGCGGGAGGAACAGATACGCAGTATTTT; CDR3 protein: CASSFSALAGGTDTQYF
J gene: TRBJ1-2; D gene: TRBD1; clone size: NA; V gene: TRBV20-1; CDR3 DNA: TGCAGTGGTCTAATCCCCGGGACAGGGAATAATGGCTACACCTTC; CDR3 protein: CSGLIPGTGNNGYTF
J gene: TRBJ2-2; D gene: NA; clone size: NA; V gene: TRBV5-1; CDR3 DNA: TGCGCCAGCAGCTCCAGGGTGCTCTGCGGGGAGCTGTTTTTT; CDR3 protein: CASSSRVLCGELFF
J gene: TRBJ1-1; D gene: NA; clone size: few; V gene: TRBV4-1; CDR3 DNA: TGCGCCAGCAGCCAATTTGACAGCATTACTTTCTTT; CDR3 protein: CASSQFDSITFF
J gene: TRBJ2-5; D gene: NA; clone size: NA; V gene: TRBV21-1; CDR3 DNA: TGTGCCAGCAACAACGGAAGGGGGGTCGGAGAGACCCAGTACTTC; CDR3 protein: CASNNGRGVGETQYF
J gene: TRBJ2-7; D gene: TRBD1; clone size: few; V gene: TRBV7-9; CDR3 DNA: TGTGCCAGCAGTCCCGGGACAGGAAGCTCCTACGAGCAGTACTTC; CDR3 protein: CASSPGTGSSYEQYF
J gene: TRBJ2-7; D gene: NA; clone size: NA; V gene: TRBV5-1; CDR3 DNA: TGCGCCAGCAGCTTGACACCCGGCACCTACGAGCCGTACTTC; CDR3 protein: CASSLTPGTYEPYF
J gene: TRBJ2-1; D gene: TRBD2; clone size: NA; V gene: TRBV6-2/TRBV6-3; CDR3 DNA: TGTGCCAGCAGTTACTCGACTAGCGGGGGATCCTACAATGAGCAGTTCTTC; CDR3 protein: CASSYSTSGGSYNEQFF
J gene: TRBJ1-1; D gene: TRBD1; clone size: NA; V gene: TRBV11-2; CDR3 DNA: TGTGCCAGCAGCTTAAACAGGGACAGTCCTGAAGCTTTCTTT; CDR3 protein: CASSLNRDSPEAFF
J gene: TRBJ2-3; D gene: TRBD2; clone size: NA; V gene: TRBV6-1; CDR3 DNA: TGTGCCAGCAGTCCCCTAGCGGGGGGGCGATTCGATACGCAGTATTTT; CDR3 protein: CASSPLAGGRFDTQYF
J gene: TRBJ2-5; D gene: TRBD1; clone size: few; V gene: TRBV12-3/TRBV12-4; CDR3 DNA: TGTGCCAGCAGATCCGGGATGGCAGGGGGCCAGTACCAAGAGACCCAGTACTTC; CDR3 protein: CASRSGMAGGQYQETQYF
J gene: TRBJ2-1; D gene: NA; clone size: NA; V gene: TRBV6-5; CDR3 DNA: TGTGCCAGCAGATACTCGATTGGCGGGTACAATGAGCAGTTCTTC; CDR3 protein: CASRYSIGGYNEQFF
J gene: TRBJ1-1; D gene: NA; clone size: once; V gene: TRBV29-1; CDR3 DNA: TGCAGCGTTGGCCTCGAGTCGGTGAACACTGAAGCTTTCTTT; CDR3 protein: CSVGLESVNTEAFF
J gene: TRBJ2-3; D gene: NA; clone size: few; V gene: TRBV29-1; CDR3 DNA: TGCAGCGTTTGGGGGTACACAGATACGCAGTATTTT; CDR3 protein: CSVWGYTDTQYF
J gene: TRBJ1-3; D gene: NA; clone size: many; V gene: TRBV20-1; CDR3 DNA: TGCAGTGCTAGAGATGGAGGGCCTGGAAACACCATATATTTT; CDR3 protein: CSARDGGPGNTIYF
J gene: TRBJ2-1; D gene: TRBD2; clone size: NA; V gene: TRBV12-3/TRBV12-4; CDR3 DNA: TGTGCCAGCAGCGGAGGGCCTAGCGGGAGACAGAATGAGCAGTTCTTC; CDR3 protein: CASSGGPSGRQNEQFF
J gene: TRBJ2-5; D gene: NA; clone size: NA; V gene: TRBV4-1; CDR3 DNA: TGCGCCAGCAGCCGGGGTAGCAACAACCAAGAGACCCAGTACTTC; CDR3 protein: CASSRGSNNQETQYF
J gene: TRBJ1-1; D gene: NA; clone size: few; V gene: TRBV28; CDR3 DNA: TGTGCCAGCAGTGATGGACGGCAGAACACTGAAGCTTTCTTT; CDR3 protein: CASSDGRQNTEAFF